This is a list of T cell receptor beta chains from one sample in a study of CD8 T cells in Susac syndrome. TCRdb used MiXCR to reprocess the immunoSEQ multiplex PCR reads, holding one entry per CDR3 protein. The table shows 140,000 or so distinct CDR3 sequences, with roughly 95% occurring only once. The sequenced sample was CD4+ T cells from PBMCs. These receptors originate from a human donor with Susac syndrome. Both conserved end residues are part of each CDR3. The D gene is left open where the match is weak. Only some rows state a clone size, as once, few, many or a class for expanded clones.

-	TRBV4-1	TRBJ2-7	-	TGCGCCAGCAGCCATGATGGGCCAGCCTACGAGCAGTACTTC	CASSHDGPAYEQYF
-	TRBV11-2	TRBJ2-5	-	TGTGCCAGCAGCTTAGTACCAGTGTCGGCTGGGGAGAGCCAGTACTTC	CASSLVPVSAGESQYF
TRBD1	TRBV15	TRBJ2-5	-	TGTGCCACCAGCAGAGATAGGATCCGGGACAGGGTGTCGGAGACCCAGTACTTC	CATSRDRIRDRVSETQYF
TRBD2	TRBV6-5	TRBJ2-3	-	TGTGCCAGCAGTTACAGCTCCCTAGCGGGGGGAACCCCAAAACGGGAGGATACGCAGTATTTT	CASSYSSLAGGTPKREDTQYF
TRBD1	TRBV20-1	TRBJ1-1	-	TGCAGTGCTACCAGACAGGGCCCCACTGAAGCTTTCTTT	CSATRQGPTEAFF
-	TRBV3-1	TRBJ1-1	-	TGTGCCAGCAGCCAAGCCCCCGGGACGGGAGCTTTCTTT	CASSQAPGTGAFF
-	TRBV7-6	TRBJ2-7	once	TGTGCCAGCAGCTATTCAGGGGTCTCCTACGAGCAGTACTTC	CASSYSGVSYEQYF
-	TRBV3-1	TRBJ2-6	-	TGTGCCAGCAGCAATGACCTGGGTCCCATCAACGTCCTGACTTTC	CASSNDLGPINVLTF
TRBD2	TRBV6-1	TRBJ2-7	-	TGTGCCAGCAGCACGGGTTTCGGGACTAGCTTGAACGAGCAGTACTTC	CASSTGFGTSLNEQYF
-	TRBV5-1	TRBJ2-5	-	TGCGCCAGCAACCGTCCCCAAGAGACCCAGTACTTC	CASNRPQETQYF
TRBD1	TRBV3-1	TRBJ1-2	-	TGTGCCAGCAGCCAAGTGAGGACAGGGGCCAACTATGGCTACACCTTC	CASSQVRTGANYGYTF